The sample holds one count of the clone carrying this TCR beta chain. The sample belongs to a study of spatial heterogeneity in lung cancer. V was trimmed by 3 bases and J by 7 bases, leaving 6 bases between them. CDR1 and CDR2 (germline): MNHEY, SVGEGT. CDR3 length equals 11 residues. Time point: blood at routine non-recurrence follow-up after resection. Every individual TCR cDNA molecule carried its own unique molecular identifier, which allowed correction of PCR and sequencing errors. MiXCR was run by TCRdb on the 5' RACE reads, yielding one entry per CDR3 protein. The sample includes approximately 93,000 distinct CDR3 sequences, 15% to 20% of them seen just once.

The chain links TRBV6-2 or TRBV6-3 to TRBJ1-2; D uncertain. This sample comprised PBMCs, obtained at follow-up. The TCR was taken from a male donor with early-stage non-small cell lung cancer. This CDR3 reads CASSYPRGYTF. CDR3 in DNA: TGTGCCAGCAGTTATCCTCGTGGCTACACCTTC.